The T cell receptor beta chain described here comes from a study of blood T cell repertoires in COVID-19. Authors' analysis steps: Cell counts per sample came from amplifying reference gene primers. TCRdb's copy holds only in-frame clones and misses some; the assay was immunoSEQ multiplex PCR. D and trimming come from the DNA, and the V and J calls and clone size come from that table. The sample has approximately 160,000 clones, around 82% seen once. CDR3 length equals 17 residues. Losses at the gene ends were 6 bases for V and 0 bases for J; bases not matched to a gene: 8. Germline assignment: CDR1 KGHSH and CDR2 LQKENI.

Sequencing was performed on peripheral blood. This clonotype was obtained from a man in his 60s with active or convalescent COVID-19. The chain joins TRBV18 to TRBJ2-6; TRBD1 agrees at 7 bases. CDR3 residues: CASSGTDHRSGANVLTF. The CDR3 region has the DNA TGTGCCAGCTCCGGGACAGACCACCGCTCTGGGGCCAACGTCCTGACTTTC.